This is a list of T cell receptor beta chains from one sample in a study of cytomegalovirus exposure and HLA in healthy donors. Clones were read by immunoSEQ multiplex PCR, and TCRdb kept only the in-frame ones, dropping some. Seen here are under 110,000 clones, 85% to 90% observed once, and the top ten hold about 3.9%. Sequencing was done on a sample of PBMCs. The receptors were gathered from a man aged 30 to 39 in good health and CMV-seronegative. CDR3s include the opening cysteine and the closing phenylalanine or tryptophan. Fields, in order: V gene, clone size, D gene, J gene, CDR3 protein, CDR3 DNA. The D gene is left open where the match is weak. The size entry is marked missing in some rows and otherwise reads once, few, many or a size class.

V gene: TRBV25-1; clone size: .; D gene: TRBD1; J gene: TRBJ1-6; CDR3 protein: CASTMDRGVNNSPLHF; CDR3 DNA: TGTGCCAGCACGATGGACAGGGGCGTTAATAATTCACCCCTCCACTTT
V gene: TRBV5-4; clone size: once; D gene: .; J gene: TRBJ1-4; CDR3 protein: CAGGGDTGNEKLFF; CDR3 DNA: TGTGCGGGGGGGGGAGATACGGGTAATGAAAAACTGTTTTTT
V gene: TRBV4-1; clone size: .; D gene: .; J gene: TRBJ2-3; CDR3 protein: CASRHLGGRTDTQYF; CDR3 DNA: TGCGCCAGCAGGCATCTAGGAGGTAGGACAGATACGCAGTATTTT
V gene: TRBV30; clone size: .; D gene: .; J gene: TRBJ2-7; CDR3 protein: CAFTGTGEQYF; CDR3 DNA: TGTGCCTTTACAGGAACAGGGGAGCAGTACTTC
V gene: TRBV5-6; clone size: .; D gene: TRBD1; J gene: TRBJ2-3; CDR3 protein: CAGSTGGFFPQAQYF; CDR3 DNA: TGTGCCGGGTCAACAGGGGGCTTTTTCCCCCAAGCGCAGTATTTT
V gene: TRBV7-9; clone size: .; D gene: .; J gene: TRBJ1-1; CDR3 protein: CASSLDGRGQGAFF; CDR3 DNA: TGTGCCAGCAGCTTAGACGGCAGGGGCCAAGGAGCTTTCTTT
V gene: TRBV11-2; clone size: .; D gene: .; J gene: TRBJ1-4; CDR3 protein: CASSRVWGLDNGEKLFF; CDR3 DNA: TGTGCCAGCAGCCGAGTTTGGGGCCTCGATAACGGGGAAAAACTGTTTTTT
V gene: TRBV2; clone size: .; D gene: .; J gene: TRBJ2-3; CDR3 protein: CASRATGTTDTQYF; CDR3 DNA: TGTGCCAGCAGGGCTACAGGGACCACAGATACGCAGTATTTT
V gene: TRBV5-6; clone size: .; D gene: .; J gene: TRBJ2-5; CDR3 protein: CASSLDRTPEETQYF; CDR3 DNA: TGTGCCAGCAGCTTGGACAGAACCCCCGAAGAGACCCAGTACTTC
V gene: TRBV5-4; clone size: once; D gene: .; J gene: TRBJ2-7; CDR3 protein: CASSLEPWGGLSYEQYF; CDR3 DNA: TGTGCCAGCAGCTTGGAACCTTGGGGGGGGCTCTCCTACGAGCAGTACTTC
V gene: TRBV19; clone size: few; D gene: TRBD1; J gene: TRBJ2-5; CDR3 protein: CATRTGAEETQYF; CDR3 DNA: TGTGCCACTAGGACAGGGGCCGAAGAGACCCAGTACTTC
V gene: TRBV13; clone size: .; D gene: TRBD2; J gene: TRBJ2-1; CDR3 protein: CASTETSGSAYNEQFF; CDR3 DNA: TGTGCCAGCACGGAGACTAGCGGGAGTGCCTACAATGAGCAGTTCTTC
V gene: TRBV9; clone size: .; D gene: TRBD2; J gene: TRBJ2-1; CDR3 protein: CASSVATWTSGNNEQFF; CDR3 DNA: TGTGCCAGCAGCGTAGCTACGTGGACTAGCGGGAACAATGAGCAGTTCTTC
V gene: TRBV9; clone size: .; D gene: .; J gene: TRBJ2-3; CDR3 protein: CASSEGHDTQYF; CDR3 DNA: TGTGCCAGCAGCGAGGGGCACGATACGCAGTATTTT
V gene: TRBV30; clone size: .; D gene: TRBD1; J gene: TRBJ1-6; CDR3 protein: CAWSVWAGGRSPLHF; CDR3 DNA: TGTGCCTGGAGTGTCTGGGCAGGGGGCAGGTCACCCCTCCACTTT
V gene: TRBV15; clone size: .; D gene: .; J gene: TRBJ1-1; CDR3 protein: CATSRDGGTEAFF; CDR3 DNA: TGTGCCACCAGCAGAGACGGGGGCACTGAAGCTTTCTTT
V gene: TRBV2; clone size: .; D gene: TRBD1; J gene: TRBJ2-7; CDR3 protein: CASSGDSTYEQYF; CDR3 DNA: TGTGCCAGCAGTGGGGACAGTACCTACGAGCAGTACTTC
V gene: TRBV28; clone size: few; D gene: .; J gene: TRBJ1-2; CDR3 protein: CASSSTGYGYTF; CDR3 DNA: TGTGCCAGCAGTTCCACAGGGTACGGCTACACCTTC
V gene: TRBV6-6; clone size: .; D gene: TRBD1; J gene: TRBJ2-7; CDR3 protein: CASSPQGPAYSYEQYF; CDR3 DNA: TGTGCCAGCAGTCCACAGGGGCCCGCTTACTCCTACGAGCAGTACTTC
V gene: TRBV10-3; clone size: .; D gene: TRBD1; J gene: TRBJ2-1; CDR3 protein: CAISEPGQISYNEQFF; CDR3 DNA: TGTGCCATCAGTGAGCCGGGACAGATCTCCTACAATGAGCAGTTCTTC
V gene: TRBV7-9; clone size: .; D gene: .; J gene: TRBJ1-1; CDR3 protein: CASSPKTEAFF; CDR3 DNA: TGTGCCAGCAGTCCTAAAACTGAAGCTTTCTTT
V gene: TRBV19; clone size: .; D gene: .; J gene: TRBJ1-6; CDR3 protein: CASSTMGLDRNSPLHF; CDR3 DNA: TGTGCCAGTAGCACCATGGGATTAGACAGGAATTCACCCCTCCACTTT
V gene: TRBV10-3; clone size: .; D gene: TRBD1; J gene: TRBJ1-2; CDR3 protein: CAMGGGQEPRGYTF; CDR3 DNA: TGTGCCATGGGTGGCGGACAGGAGCCGAGGGGCTACACCTTC
V gene: TRBV9; clone size: .; D gene: .; J gene: TRBJ2-2; CDR3 protein: CASSVVPRGTGELFF; CDR3 DNA: TGTGCCAGCAGCGTAGTACCCCGGGGCACCGGGGAGCTGTTTTTT
V gene: TRBV21-1; clone size: .; D gene: .; J gene: TRBJ2-7; CDR3 protein: CASSSPVCSREQYF; CDR3 DNA: TGTGCCAGCAGCTCCCCCGTTTGTTCGAGGGAGCAGTACTTC
V gene: TRBV7-3; clone size: .; D gene: TRBD1; J gene: TRBJ1-1; CDR3 protein: CASSVQGAGTEAFF; CDR3 DNA: TGTGCCAGCAGCGTACAGGGGGCGGGTACTGAAGCTTTCTTT
V gene: TRBV7-2; clone size: .; D gene: TRBD1; J gene: TRBJ2-7; CDR3 protein: CASSYGQGYFYEQYF; CDR3 DNA: TGTGCCAGCAGTTACGGACAGGGCTATTTCTACGAGCAGTACTTC
V gene: TRBV7-8; clone size: once; D gene: .; J gene: TRBJ1-5; CDR3 protein: CASSLEQGRVINQPQHF; CDR3 DNA: TGTGCCAGCAGCTTAGAGCAAGGCAGGGTGATCAATCAGCCCCAGCATTTT
V gene: TRBV2; clone size: .; D gene: .; J gene: TRBJ2-6; CDR3 protein: CASLSFLGANVLTF; CDR3 DNA: TGTGCCAGCCTATCGTTTCTGGGGGCCAACGTCCTGACTTTC